This entry is about one TCR beta chain. This clonotype has only a few counts. It has no known antigen specificity. The input lacks base qualities; no much larger clone sits a single base away. The data were taken from a study of blood T cells in healthy people across ages (dated by TCRdb to between 2015 and 2017). About the study as a whole: In model experiments, template switching captured about one uniquely barcoded TCR beta cDNA molecule for every two T cells. The study measured age-related changes in TCR beta repertoire diversity using deep sequencing normalized with unique cDNA molecular identifiers. The donors were divided into four age groups: young (average approximately 17 years), middle-aged (about 41), aged (approximately 62) and long-lived (more than 75). To avoid experimental bias, donors of different ages were randomly spread across the sequencing lanes. Two additional independent replicas of 1 million unique cDNA reads from the same blood draw were analyzed for two donors (one aged 18 to 29 and one aged 80 or older).

Beyond this particular receptor, the publication reports: Because donor CMV infection status was unknown, age-related changes in expanded clonotypes were potentially confounded. Because profiling used bulk unsorted PBMCs, naive and antigen-experienced compartments could not be compared conclusively. Compared with the aged group, the long-lived group had more naive CD4+ T cells, fewer expanded clones and increased TCR diversity, suggesting age selection. Observed TCR beta diversity correlated strongly with the percentage of naive T cells measured by flow cytometry. Estimates of total diversity based on one million sequenced T cells were regarded as lower bounds and as underestimates. As age increased, observed TCR beta diversity per million T cells dropped in a roughly linear way, and a significant reduction was already evident by age 40.

Library method: 5' RACE. Sequencer: Illumina HiSeq 2500. A second PCR of roughly 6 to 12 cycles was run with a J-beta primer mix and a sample-barcoded 5' primer. A template-switch 5' adaptor carrying 12 random nucleotides introduced a unique molecular identifier onto each TCR beta cDNA molecule. Each sample yielded at least 2.5 million CDR3-containing paired-end reads. First-strand cDNA was synthesized from all RNA with the Mint cDNA synthesis kit, primed by a TRBC-specific oligonucleotide. Following uracil-DNA glycosylase treatment, all cDNA underwent a first 18-cycle PCR with the universal primers M1SS and BC2_uni_R. As for the authors' bioinformatics: For normalization, 1 million high-quality reads, each with a distinct molecular identifier, were randomly selected from each sample. Instead of being binned into consensus sequences, reads that shared molecular identifiers were thrown out. CDR3 identification, clonotype clustering and error correction used MiTCR with a Q25 quality threshold and the strictest error-elimination algorithm. Lower-bound total TCR beta diversity was estimated with a nonparametric unseen species model using Euler transformation. TCRdb itself trimmed the public reads at Q25 with fastp, ran MiXCR and retained productive beta chains. Identical CDR3 proteins give one entry, which carries the most common genes and DNA. The V and J calls shown here were made by TCRdb, not taken from the authors' results. For this sample there are 1.5 million to 1.8 million distinct CDR3 sequences; about 42% appear just once. The ten largest account for approximately 4.1% of the sample.

Spanning cysteine to phenylalanine, the CDR3 consists of 15 amino acids. The retained sequence is limited to the CDR3, 45 bases, with the frame set at the first base. The V end gives up 6 bases and the J end 9 bases, leaving 10 bases in the junction not matched to a gene. The 39 donors, aged about 6 to 95 years, were systemically healthy Caucasian individuals from Russia. Around 10 milliliters of peripheral blood were collected from each donor into EDTA-treated Vacutainer tubes. PBMCs were isolated by Ficoll-Paque density-gradient centrifugation, with at least 6 million obtained per sample. Trizol reagent was used to extract total RNA from PBMCs, with at least 5 micrograms per sample. For every donor, an aliquot of PBMCs went through flow cytometry to measure the percentages of naive CD45RAhigh/CD27high T cells.

The chain employs TRBV12-3 or TRBV12-4 and TRBJ1-6; 8 central bases correspond to TRBD1. Material: blood. The sequence came from a woman aged 18-29 years in good health. The CDR3 in this case is CASSRTGRRISPLHF. The sequenced DNA: TGTGCCAGCAGCCGGACAGGGCGAAGGATTTCACCCCTCCACTTT.